The clone carrying this TCR beta chain was seen only once. This sample is part of a study of T cells in Graves' hyperthyroidism and ophthalmopathy. Study-level information: Before treatment of any kind, peripheral blood was taken at initial diagnosis.

Template material for amplifying TCR beta CDR3 regions consisted of RNA transcripts. A set of HTBI primers served as the primers for a first-round RT-PCR of the TCR CDR3. Using its own MiXCR run on the multiplex PCR reads, TCRdb lists one record per CDR3 protein. The sample shows hundreds of thousands of distinct CDR3 sequences, less than 25% of them seen only once. The CDR3 length is 13 residues. Germline V gene data show CDR1 as DFQATT and CDR2 as SNEGSKA (reference sequence). V shed 7 bases, J shed 2 bases, and the junction held 5 bases outside the gene matches. Input material: blood. The receptor's source is a man aged 25-45 years with Graves' ophthalmopathy. The rearrangement joins TRBV20-1 to TRBJ1-1, with TRBD1 matching 9 bases. Here the CDR3 DNA reads TGCAGTGTCCGGGACAGGGAAAACACTGAAGCTTTCTTT. As protein: CSVRDRENTEAFF.